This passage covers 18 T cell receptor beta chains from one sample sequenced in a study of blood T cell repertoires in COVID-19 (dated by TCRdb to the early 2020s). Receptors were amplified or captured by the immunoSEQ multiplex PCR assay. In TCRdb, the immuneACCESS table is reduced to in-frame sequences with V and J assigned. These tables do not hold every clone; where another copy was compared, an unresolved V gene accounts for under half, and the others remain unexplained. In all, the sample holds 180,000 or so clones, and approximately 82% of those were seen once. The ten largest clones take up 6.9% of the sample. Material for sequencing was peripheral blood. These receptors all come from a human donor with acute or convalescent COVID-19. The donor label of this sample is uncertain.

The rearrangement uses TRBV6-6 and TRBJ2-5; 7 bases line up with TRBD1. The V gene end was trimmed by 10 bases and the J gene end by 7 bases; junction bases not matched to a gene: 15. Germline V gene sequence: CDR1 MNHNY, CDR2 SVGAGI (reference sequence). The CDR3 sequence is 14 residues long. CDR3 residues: CATQPGQAPVTQYF. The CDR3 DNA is TGTGCCACCCAGCCTGGACAGGCTCCGGTGACCCAGTACTTC.

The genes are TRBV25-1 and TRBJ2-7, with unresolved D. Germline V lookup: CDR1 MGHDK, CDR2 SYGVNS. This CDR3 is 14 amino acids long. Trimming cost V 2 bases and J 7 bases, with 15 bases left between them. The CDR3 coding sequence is TGTGCCAGCAGTGAACCTAGTCGGCGGTTTGAGCAGTACTTC. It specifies CASSEPSRRFEQYF.

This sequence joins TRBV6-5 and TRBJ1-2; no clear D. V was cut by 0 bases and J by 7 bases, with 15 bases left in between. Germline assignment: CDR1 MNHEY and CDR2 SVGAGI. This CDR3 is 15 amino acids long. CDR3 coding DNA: TGTGCCAGCAGTTACTCGAGTTCGGTTTATGGTGGCTACACCTTC. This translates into CASSYSSSVYGGYTF.

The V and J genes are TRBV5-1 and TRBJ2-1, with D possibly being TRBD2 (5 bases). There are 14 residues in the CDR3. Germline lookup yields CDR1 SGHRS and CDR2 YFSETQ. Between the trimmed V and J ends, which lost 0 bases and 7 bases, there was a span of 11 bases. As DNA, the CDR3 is TGCGCCAGCAGCTTGGCCAATTGGGAGAATGAGCAGTTCTTC. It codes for CASSLANWENEQFF.

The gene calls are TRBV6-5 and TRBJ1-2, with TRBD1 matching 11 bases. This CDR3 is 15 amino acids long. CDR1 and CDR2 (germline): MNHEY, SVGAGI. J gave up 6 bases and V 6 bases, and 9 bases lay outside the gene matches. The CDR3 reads CASRNTDRGRDGYTF. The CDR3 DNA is TGTGCCAGCAGAAATACGGACAGGGGGCGCGATGGCTACACCTTC.

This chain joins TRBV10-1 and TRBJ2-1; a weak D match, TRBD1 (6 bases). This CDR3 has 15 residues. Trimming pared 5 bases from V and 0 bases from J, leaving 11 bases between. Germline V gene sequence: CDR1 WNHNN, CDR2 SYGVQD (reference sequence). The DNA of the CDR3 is TGCGCCAGCAGTTTGGACAGTTCCTCCTACAATGAGCAGTTCTTC. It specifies CASSLDSSSYNEQFF.

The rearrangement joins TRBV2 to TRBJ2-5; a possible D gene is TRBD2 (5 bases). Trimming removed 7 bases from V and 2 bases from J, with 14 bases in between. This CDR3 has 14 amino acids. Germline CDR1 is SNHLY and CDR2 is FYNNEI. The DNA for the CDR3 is TGTGCCAGCAATGGCCCGGACTCTCAAGAGACCCAGTACTTC. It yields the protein CASNGPDSQETQYF.

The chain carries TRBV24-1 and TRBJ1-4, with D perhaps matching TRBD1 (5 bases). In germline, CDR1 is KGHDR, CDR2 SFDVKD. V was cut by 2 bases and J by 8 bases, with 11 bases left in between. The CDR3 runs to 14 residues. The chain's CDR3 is CATSDSGSGEKLFF. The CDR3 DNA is TGTGCCACCAGTGATTCTGGATCAGGGGAAAAACTGTTTTTT.

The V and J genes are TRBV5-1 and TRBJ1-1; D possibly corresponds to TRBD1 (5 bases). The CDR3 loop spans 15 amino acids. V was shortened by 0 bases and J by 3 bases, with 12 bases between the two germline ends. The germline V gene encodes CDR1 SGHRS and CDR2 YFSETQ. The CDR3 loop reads CASSLARGGDTEAFF. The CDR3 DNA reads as TGCGCCAGCAGCTTGGCACGGGGGGGAGACACTGAAGCTTTCTTT.

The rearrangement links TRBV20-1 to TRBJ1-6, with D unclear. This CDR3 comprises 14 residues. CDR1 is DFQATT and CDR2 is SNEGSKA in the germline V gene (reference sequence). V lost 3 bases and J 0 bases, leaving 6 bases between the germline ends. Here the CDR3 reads CSASSSSYNSPLHF. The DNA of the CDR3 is TGCAGTGCTAGTTCGAGCTCCTATAATTCACCCCTCCACTTT.

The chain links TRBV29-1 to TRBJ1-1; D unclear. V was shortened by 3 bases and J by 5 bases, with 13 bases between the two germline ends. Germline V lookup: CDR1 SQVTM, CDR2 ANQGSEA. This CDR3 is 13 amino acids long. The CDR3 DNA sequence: TGCAGCGTTGATAGGACCCGGAGGACTGAAGCTTTCTTT. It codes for CSVDRTRRTEAFF.

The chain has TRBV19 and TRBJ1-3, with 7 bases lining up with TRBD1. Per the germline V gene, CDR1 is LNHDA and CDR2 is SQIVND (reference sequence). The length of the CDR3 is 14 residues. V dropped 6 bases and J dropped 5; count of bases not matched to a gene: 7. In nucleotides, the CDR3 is TGTGCCAGTAGCCGGGGACAGATACGAAACACCATATATTTT. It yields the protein CASSRGQIRNTIYF.

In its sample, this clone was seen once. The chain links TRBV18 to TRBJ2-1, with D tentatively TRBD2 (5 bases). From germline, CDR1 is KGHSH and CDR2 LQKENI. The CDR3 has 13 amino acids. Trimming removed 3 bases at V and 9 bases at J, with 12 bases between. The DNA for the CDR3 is TGTGCCAGCTCACCTATCGGGGTTACTGAGCAGTTCTTC. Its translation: CASSPIGVTEQFF.

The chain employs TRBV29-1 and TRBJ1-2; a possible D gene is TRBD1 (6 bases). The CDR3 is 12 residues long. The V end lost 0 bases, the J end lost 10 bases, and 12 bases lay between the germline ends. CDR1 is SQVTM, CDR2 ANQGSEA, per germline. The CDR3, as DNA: TGCAGCGTTGAAGATCAGGGGACGCACTACACCTTC. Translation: CSVEDQGTHYTF. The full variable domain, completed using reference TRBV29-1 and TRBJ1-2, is SAVISQKPSRDICQRGTSLTIQCQVDSQVTMMFWYRQQPGQSLTLIATANQGSEATYESGFVIDKFPISRPNLTFSTLTVSNMSPEDSSIYLCSVEDQGTHYTFGSGTRLTVV.

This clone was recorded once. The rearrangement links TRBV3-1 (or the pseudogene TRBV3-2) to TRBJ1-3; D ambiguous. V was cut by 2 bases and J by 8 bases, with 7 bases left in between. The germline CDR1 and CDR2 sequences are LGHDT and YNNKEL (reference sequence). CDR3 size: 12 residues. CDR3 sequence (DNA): TGTGCCAGCAGCCAATCCGTAGACACCATATATTTT. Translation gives CASSQSVDTIYF.

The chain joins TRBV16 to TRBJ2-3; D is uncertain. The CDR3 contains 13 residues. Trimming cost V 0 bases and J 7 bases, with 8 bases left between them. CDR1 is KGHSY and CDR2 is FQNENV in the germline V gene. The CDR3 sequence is CASSQSASYTQYF. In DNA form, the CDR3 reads TGTGCCAGCAGCCAATCGGCCTCCTATACGCAGTATTTT.

This CDR3 is CASSHTGDYEQYF. The CDR3 DNA sequence: TGTGCCAGCAGCCATACAGGGGACTACGAGCAGTACTTC. The chain joins TRBV12-3 or TRBV12-4 to TRBJ2-7, with 7 positions matching TRBD1. CDR3 size: 13 residues. The V segment lost 6 bases and the J segment 3 bases; nucleotides outside the gene matches: 5.

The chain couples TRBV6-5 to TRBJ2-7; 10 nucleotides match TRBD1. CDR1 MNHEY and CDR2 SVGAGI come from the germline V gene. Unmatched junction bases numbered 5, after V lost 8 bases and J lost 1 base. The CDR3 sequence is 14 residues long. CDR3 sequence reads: CASVRGQGSYEQYF. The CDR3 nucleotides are TGTGCCAGCGTACGGGGACAGGGGTCCTACGAGCAGTACTTC.